This is a list of T cell receptor beta chains from one sample in a study of cytomegalovirus exposure and HLA in healthy donors. Sequencing used immunoSEQ multiplex PCR; TCRdb keeps in-frame clones, though not all of them. The sample gives around 210,000 clones, 65% to 85% of which show up once; about 1.7% is in the top ten. The sequenced sample was PBMCs. Source of these receptors: a man over 45 in good health and CMV-seronegative. CDR3s include the opening cysteine and the closing phenylalanine or tryptophan. The D gene is left open where the match is weak. Where a row states a size, it is once, few, many or the class of an expanded clone; other rows omit it.

few,TRBV7-9,TRBJ2-3,.,CASSLRGGPDTDTQYF,TGTGCCAGCAGCTTAAGGGGGGGGCCCGACACAGATACGCAGTATTTT
.,TRBV9,TRBJ2-7,.,CASSASPGSSYEQYF,TGTGCCAGCAGCGCCAGCCCGGGGAGCTCCTACGAGCAGTACTTC
few,TRBV23-1,TRBJ2-7,.,CASSQSAWGRIYEQYF,TGCGCCAGCAGTCAATCGGCTTGGGGGCGGATATACGAGCAGTACTTC
.,TRBV6-1,TRBJ2-6,.,CASSENSSGANVLTF,TGTGCCAGCAGTGAAAACAGCTCTGGGGCCAACGTCCTGACTTTC
.,TRBV9,TRBJ2-1,.,CASSAWGRRSSYNEQFF,TGTGCCAGCAGCGCCTGGGGGCGGCGGAGCTCCTACAATGAGCAGTTCTTC
.,TRBV2,TRBJ2-1,.,CASSSESSYNEQFF,TGTGCCAGCAGCTCGGAGAGCTCCTACAATGAGCAGTTCTTC
.,TRBV21-1,TRBJ2-7,.,CASSKLRTGEGEQYF,TGTGCCAGCAGCAAATTACGGACAGGGGAAGGCGAGCAGTACTTC
.,TRBV2,TRBJ2-3,.,CASSEAWRADTQYF,TGTGCCAGCAGTGAGGCCTGGAGAGCAGATACGCAGTATTTT
.,TRBV28,TRBJ2-3,TRBD2,CASSTPSAGETDTQYF,TGTGCCAGCAGTACGCCTTCAGCGGGAGAGACAGATACGCAGTATTTT
.,TRBV28,TRBJ2-7,.,CASSLGPRTYEQYF,TGTGCCAGCAGTTTAGGTCCCAGAACCTACGAGCAGTACTTC
.,TRBV29-1,TRBJ1-1,.,CSVVKNTEAFF,TGCAGCGTTGTTAAGAACACTGAAGCTTTCTTT
.,TRBV28,TRBJ2-7,TRBD1,CASSRTGSHEQYF,TGTGCCAGCAGCCGGACAGGGTCCCACGAGCAGTACTTC
.,TRBV28,TRBJ1-1,TRBD1,CASSFGQGGTEAFF,TGTGCCAGCAGTTTCGGACAGGGGGGGACTGAAGCTTTCTTT
.,TRBV28,TRBJ1-5,.,CASSGISGAGGQPQHF,TGTGCCAGCAGTGGGATATCGGGGGCGGGGGGTCAGCCCCAGCATTTT
once,TRBV27,TRBJ2-5,TRBD2,CASSLRGLAGEETQYF,TGTGCCAGCAGTTTACGGGGATTGGCGGGGGAAGAGACCCAGTACTTC
.,TRBV18,TRBJ2-1,TRBD2,CATTPRSGRVGDEQFF,TGTGCCACCACGCCCAGAAGCGGGAGGGTGGGCGATGAGCAGTTCTTC
.,TRBV28,TRBJ1-1,.,CASAGGASTEAFF,TGTGCCTCCGCCGGGGGGGCGAGTACTGAAGCTTTCTTT
.,TRBV30,TRBJ1-3,.,CAWSSSPGNTIYF,TGTGCCTGGAGTAGTAGTCCTGGAAACACCATATATTTT
.,TRBV10-3,TRBJ1-1,TRBD1,CAISAPSRGRGAFF,TGTGCCATCAGTGCCCCCAGCAGGGGGCGCGGTGCTTTCTTT
.,TRBV5-6,TRBJ2-3,.,CASSLVADTQYF,TGTGCCAGCAGCTTGGTAGCAGATACGCAGTATTTT
.,TRBV2,TRBJ2-5,TRBD2,CASSEGTSGGPQETQYF,TGTGCCAGCAGTGAAGGGACTAGCGGGGGACCCCAAGAGACCCAGTACTTC
.,TRBV7-2,TRBJ2-7,.,CASSLDYYEQYF,TGTGCCAGCAGCTTAGACTACTACGAGCAGTACTTC
.,TRBV19,TRBJ1-4,.,CASSIKRTVNEKLFF,TGTGCCAGTAGTATAAAGAGGACAGTAAATGAAAAACTGTTTTTT
.,TRBV28,TRBJ2-7,.,CASSFRHMAYEQYF,TGTGCCAGCAGTTTCAGACACATGGCCTACGAGCAGTACTTC
few,TRBV5-6,TRBJ2-5,.,CASSSVIQETQYF,TGTGCCAGCAGCTCCGTAATCCAAGAGACCCAGTACTTC
.,TRBV27,TRBJ2-1,TRBD2,CASSFPAGGAYNEQFF,TGTGCCAGCAGTTTCCCGGCGGGAGGGGCCTACAATGAGCAGTTCTTC
.,TRBV2,TRBJ2-1,.,CASIAGIDRGEQFF,TGTGCCAGCATCGCGGGGATCGACCGTGGTGAGCAGTTCTTC
few,TRBV6-5,TRBJ2-3,.,CASSPGQNTDTQYF,TGTGCCAGCAGTCCCGGACAGAACACAGATACGCAGTATTTT
.,TRBV20-1,TRBJ2-1,.,CSARGESQQFF,TGCAGTGCTAGAGGAGAGTCTCAGCAGTTCTTC